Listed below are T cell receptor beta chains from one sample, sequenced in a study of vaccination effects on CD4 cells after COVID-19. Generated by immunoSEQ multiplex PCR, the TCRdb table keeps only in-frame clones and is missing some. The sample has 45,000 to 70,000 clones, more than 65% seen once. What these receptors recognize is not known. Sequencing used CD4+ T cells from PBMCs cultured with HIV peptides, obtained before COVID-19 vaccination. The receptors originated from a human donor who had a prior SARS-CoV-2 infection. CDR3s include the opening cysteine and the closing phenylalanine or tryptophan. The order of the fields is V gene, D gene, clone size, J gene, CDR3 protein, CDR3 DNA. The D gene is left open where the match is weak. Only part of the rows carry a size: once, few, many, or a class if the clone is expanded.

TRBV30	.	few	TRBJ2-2	CAWGAQGYTGELFF	TGTGCCTGGGGGGCTCAGGGTTACACCGGGGAGCTGTTTTTT
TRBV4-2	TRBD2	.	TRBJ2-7	CASSPHKLAGAYEQYF	TGTGCCAGCAGCCCTCACAAACTAGCGGGGGCCTACGAGCAGTACTTC
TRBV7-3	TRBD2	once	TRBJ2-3	CASSLRLAGGIDTQYF	TGTGCCAGCAGCTTGAGACTAGCGGGGGGGATAGATACGCAGTATTTT
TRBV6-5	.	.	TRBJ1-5	CASAGGGSNQPQHF	TGTGCCAGCGCCGGGGGGGGTAGCAATCAGCCCCAGCATTTT
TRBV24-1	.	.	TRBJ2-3	CATMLASGTDTQYF	TGTGCCACCATGCTGGCTAGCGGCACAGATACGCAGTATTTT
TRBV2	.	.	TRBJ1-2	CASSETRQISGGYTF	TGTGCCAGCAGTGAAACGAGACAGATTTCGGGCGGCTACACCTTC
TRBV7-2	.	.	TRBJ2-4	CASSSLSWGIQYF	TGTGCCAGCAGCTCCCTATCCTGGGGCATTCAGTACTTC
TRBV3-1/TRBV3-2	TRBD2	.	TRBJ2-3	CASSHHLGLDPDTQYF	TGTGCCAGCAGCCACCACCTGGGACTAGACCCAGATACGCAGTATTTT
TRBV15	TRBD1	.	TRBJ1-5	CATSIRQGAGQPQHF	TGTGCCACCAGCATCCGACAGGGGGCCGGGCAGCCCCAGCATTTT
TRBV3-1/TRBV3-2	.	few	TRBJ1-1	CASSQAGLGTEAFF	TGTGCCAGCAGCCAAGCTGGGCTGGGAACTGAAGCTTTCTTT
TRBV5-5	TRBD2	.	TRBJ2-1	CASERTSGVSYNEQFF	TGTGCCAGCGAGAGGACTAGCGGGGTGTCCTACAATGAGCAGTTCTTC
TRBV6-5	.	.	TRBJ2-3	CASSSWESDTQYF	TGTGCCAGCTCTTCTTGGGAGTCAGATACGCAGTATTTT
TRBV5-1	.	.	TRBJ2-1	CASSLSLAYNEQFF	TGCGCCAGCAGCTTGTCCCTAGCTTACAATGAGCAGTTCTTC
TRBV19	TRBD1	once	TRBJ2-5	CASSRQGMRPGETQYF	TGTGCCAGTAGTAGACAGGGGATGAGGCCTGGGGAGACCCAGTACTTC
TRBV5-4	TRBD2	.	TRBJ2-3	CASRSTSGSTDTQYF	TGTGCCAGCAGGTCTACTAGCGGGAGCACAGATACGCAGTATTTT
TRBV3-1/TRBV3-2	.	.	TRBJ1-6	CASSQAQNSPLHF	TGTGCCAGCAGCCAAGCCCAGAATTCACCCCTCCACTTT
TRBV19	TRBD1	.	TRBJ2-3	CASSIETGGVTDTQYF	TGTGCCAGTAGTATAGAGACAGGGGGCGTAACAGATACGCAGTATTTT
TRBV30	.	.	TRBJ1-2	CAWRTYNRDNYGYTF	TGTGCCTGGAGGACTTATAACAGGGATAACTATGGCTACACCTTC
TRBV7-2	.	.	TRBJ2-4	CASSLARTSDIQYF	TGTGCCAGCAGCTTAGCAAGGACTTCAGACATTCAGTACTTC
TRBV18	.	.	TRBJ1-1	CASSPLVGNTEAFF	TGTGCCAGCTCACCTCTAGTGGGGAACACTGAAGCTTTCTTT
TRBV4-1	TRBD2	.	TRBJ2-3	CASSQDRWREGTDTQYF	TGCGCCAGCAGCCAAGATAGGTGGCGGGAGGGTACAGATACGCAGTATTTT
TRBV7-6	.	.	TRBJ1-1	CASSLSGGRNTEAFF	TGTGCCAGCAGCCTCTCCGGGGGTCGGAACACTGAAGCTTTCTTT
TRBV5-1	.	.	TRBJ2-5	CASSGDGGYQETQYF	TGCGCCAGCAGCGGGGACGGAGGGTACCAAGAGACCCAGTACTTC
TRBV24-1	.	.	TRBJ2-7	CATSDRYEQYF	TGTGCCACCAGTGATAGATACGAGCAGTACTTC
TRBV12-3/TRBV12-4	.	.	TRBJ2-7	CASSLLVHEQYF	TGTGCCAGCAGTTTACTGGTCCACGAGCAGTACTTC
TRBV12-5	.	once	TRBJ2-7	CASGLVFSGAEQYF	TGTGCTAGTGGTTTGGTATTTTCAGGGGCCGAGCAGTACTTC
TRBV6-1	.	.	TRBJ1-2	CASSQAGWTNYGYTF	TGTGCCAGCAGTCAAGCTGGGTGGACTAACTATGGCTACACCTTC
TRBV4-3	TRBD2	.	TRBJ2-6	CASSQVGGRAGANVLTF	TGCGCCAGCAGCCAAGTCGGGGGGAGGGCTGGGGCCAACGTCCTGACTTTC
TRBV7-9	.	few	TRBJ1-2	CASTLSGNYGYTF	TGTGCCAGCACACTTTCGGGTAACTATGGCTACACCTTC
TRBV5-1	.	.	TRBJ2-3	CASSGTGPSTDTQYF	TGCGCCAGCAGCGGTACCGGGCCCAGCACAGATACGCAGTATTTT
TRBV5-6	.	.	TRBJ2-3	CASSFTQRDTQYF	TGTGCCAGCAGCTTCACCCAAAGGGATACGCAGTATTTT
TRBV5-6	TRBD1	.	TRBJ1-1	CASSWKDRVLYTEAFF	TGTGCCAGCAGCTGGAAAGACAGGGTATTGTACACTGAAGCTTTCTTT
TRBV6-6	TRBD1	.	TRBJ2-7	CASSYSAGTGFEQYF	TGTGCCAGCAGTTACTCGGCCGGGACAGGGTTCGAGCAGTACTTC
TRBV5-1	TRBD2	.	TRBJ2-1	CASSSQVAGGYNEQFF	TGCGCCAGCAGCTCCCAGGTGGCGGGGGGTTACAATGAGCAGTTCTTC
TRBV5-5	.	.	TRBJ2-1	CASSHTRGASSYNEQFF	TGTGCCAGCAGCCACACCCGCGGGGCGAGCTCCTACAATGAGCAGTTCTTC
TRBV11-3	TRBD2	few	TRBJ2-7	CASSEGLAYGEQYF	TGTGCCAGCAGCGAAGGACTAGCGTACGGCGAGCAGTACTTC
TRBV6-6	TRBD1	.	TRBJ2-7	CASSYSPGRGSFEQYF	TGTGCCAGCAGTTACTCGCCGGGCAGGGGGTCGTTCGAGCAGTACTTC
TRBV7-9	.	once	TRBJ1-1	CASSQWGGTEAFF	TGTGCCAGCAGCCAGTGGGGGGGCACTGAAGCTTTCTTT
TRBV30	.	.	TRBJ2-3	CAWSVGSGSTDTQYF	TGTGCCTGGAGTGTAGGCTCGGGGAGCACAGATACGCAGTATTTT
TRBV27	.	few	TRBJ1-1	CASSLNTGPDTEAFF	TGTGCCAGCAGTTTGAACACAGGGCCGGACACTGAAGCTTTCTTT
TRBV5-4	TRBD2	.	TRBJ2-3	CASSMMGLAGVTDTQYF	TGTGCCAGCAGCATGATGGGACTAGCGGGAGTCACAGATACGCAGTATTTT
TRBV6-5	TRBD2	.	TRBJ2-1	CASRRTSGTYNEQFF	TGTGCCAGCCGGCGGACTAGCGGAACCTACAATGAGCAGTTCTTC
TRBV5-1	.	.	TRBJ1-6	CASSLEQGNGYNSPLHF	TGCGCCAGCAGCTTGGAGCAGGGAAACGGTTATAATTCACCCCTCCACTTT
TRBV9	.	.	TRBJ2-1	CASSVVGSSHNEQFF	TGTGCCAGCAGCGTGGTCGGTAGCTCCCACAATGAGCAGTTCTTC
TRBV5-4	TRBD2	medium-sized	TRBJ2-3	CASRAGLGEADTQYF	TGTGCCAGCAGGGCAGGACTAGGGGAAGCAGATACGCAGTATTTT
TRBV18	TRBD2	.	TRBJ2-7	CASSPGLAGTYEQYF	TGTGCCAGCTCACCGGGACTAGCGGGAACCTACGAGCAGTACTTC
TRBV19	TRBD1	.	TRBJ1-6	CASSRDRPAGGSPLHF	TGTGCCAGTAGTAGGGACAGGCCCGCCGGAGGTTCACCCCTCCACTTT
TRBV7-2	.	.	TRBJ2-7	CASSSGTTYEQYF	TGTGCCAGCAGCTCCGGGACAACCTACGAGCAGTACTTC
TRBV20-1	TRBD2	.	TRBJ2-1	CSASRISSGRYNEQFF	TGCAGTGCTAGTCGAATTTCTAGCGGGCGGTACAATGAGCAGTTCTTC